The TCR beta chain described here comes from a study of blood T cells in healthy people across ages. The CDR3 contains 16 residues. Looked up from germline, CDR1 is SGHRS and CDR2 is YFSETQ. J lost 2 bases, V lost 1 base, and 6 bases had no gene match. Through a sample-barcoded 5' primer and a J-beta primer mix, a second PCR was run for about 6 to 11 cycles. A single record per CDR3 protein comes from TCRdb applying MiXCR to the 5' RACE reads. The data hold 1.5 million to 2 million distinct CDR3 sequences, with around 48% observed a single time. The genes are TRBV5-1 and TRBJ2-3; 8 bases line up with TRBD2. The receptor's source is a woman in her 40s in good health. The material sequenced was blood. Here the CDR3 reads CASSLTGTSNTDTQYF. The DNA for the CDR3 is TGCGCCAGCAGCTTGACCGGGACTAGTAACACAGATACGCAGTATTTT.